The entry that follows covers one T cell receptor beta chain sequence. The repertoire was sequenced with immunoSEQ multiplex PCR; TCRdb's copy has only in-frame clones and lacks some. Of about 270,000 clones listed, 75% to 90% are singletons. The length of the CDR3 is 13 residues. V shed 7 bases, J shed 7 bases, and the junction held 3 bases outside the gene matches. Participants were placed into cohorts based on the clinical history they reported. The study counted Cohort 3 donors as recovered given two negative PCRs, clearance, or symptom resolution. The entry originates in a study of blood T cell repertoires in COVID-19. At the level of the study: From T cells, B-cell-depleted T cells, or PBMCs came the material, which was cDNA or gDNA.

Sequencing was performed on PBMCs or T cells enriched from blood (not recorded which). The V and J genes are TRBV12-3 or TRBV12-4 and TRBJ1-5; 11 bases are a match to TRBD1. The receptor was derived from a woman younger than 30 who had recovered from COVID-19. CDR3 coding DNA: TGTGCCAGCACGGGGACAGGGGGACAGCCCCAGCATTTT. Its protein is CASTGTGGQPQHF.